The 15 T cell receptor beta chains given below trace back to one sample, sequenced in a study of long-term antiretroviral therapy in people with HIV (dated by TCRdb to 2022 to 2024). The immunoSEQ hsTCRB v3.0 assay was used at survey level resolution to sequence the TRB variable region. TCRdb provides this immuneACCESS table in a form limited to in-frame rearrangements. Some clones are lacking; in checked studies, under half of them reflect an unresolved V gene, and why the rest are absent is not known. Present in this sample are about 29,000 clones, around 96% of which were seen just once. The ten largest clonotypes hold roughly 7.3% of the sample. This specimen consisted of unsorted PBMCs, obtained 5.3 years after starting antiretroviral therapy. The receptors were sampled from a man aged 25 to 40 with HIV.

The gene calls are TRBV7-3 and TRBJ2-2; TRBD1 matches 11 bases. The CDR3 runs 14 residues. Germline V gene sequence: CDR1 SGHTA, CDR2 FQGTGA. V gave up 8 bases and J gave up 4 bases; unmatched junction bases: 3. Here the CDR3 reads CASRDRGGTGELFF. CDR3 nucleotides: TGTGCCAGCCGGGACAGGGGGGGCACCGGGGAGCTGTTTTTT.

The CDR3 DNA is TGCGCCAGCAGCGGGACAGGGGCGAACGAGCAGTACTTC. Translating gives CASSGTGANEQYF. The rearrangement joins TRBV4-1 to TRBJ2-7, with TRBD1 identical over 10 bases. CDR1 and CDR2 (germline): MGHRA, YSYEKL. The CDR3 is 13 amino acids. Trimming removed 5 bases from V and 5 bases from J; junction bases left unmatched: 3.

The CDR3 DNA sequence: TGTGCCAGCAGCTTGGCAGGTACCGCCTACGAGCAGTACTTC. Protein product: CASSLAGTAYEQYF. The V call is TRBV5-4, the J call TRBJ2-7; no firm D call. Looked up from germline, CDR1 is SGHNT and CDR2 is YYREEE (reference sequence). Trimming took off 0 bases at V and 2 bases at J, with 9 bases between the two ends. This CDR3 has 14 residues.

CDR3 loop: CASIRDGSGNTIYF. CDR3 DNA sequence: TGTGCCAGCATCCGGGACGGCTCTGGAAACACCATATATTTT. The rearrangement links TRBV2 to TRBJ1-3; D may be TRBD1 (5 bases). V gave up 7 bases and J gave up 0 bases, with 10 bases separating them. CDR1 SNHLY and CDR2 FYNNEI come from the germline V gene. There are 14 residues in the CDR3.

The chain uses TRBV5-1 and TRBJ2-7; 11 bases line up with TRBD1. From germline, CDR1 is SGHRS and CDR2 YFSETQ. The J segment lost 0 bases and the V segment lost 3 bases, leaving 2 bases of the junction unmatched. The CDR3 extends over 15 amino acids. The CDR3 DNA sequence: TGCGCCAGCAGCTCAGGGACAGGGGGCTCCTACGAGCAGTACTTC. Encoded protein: CASSSGTGGSYEQYF.

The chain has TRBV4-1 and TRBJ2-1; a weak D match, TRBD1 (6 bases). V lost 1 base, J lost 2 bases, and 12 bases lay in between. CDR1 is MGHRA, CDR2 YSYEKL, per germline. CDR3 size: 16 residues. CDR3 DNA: TGCGCCAGCAGCCAAGGTACAGGGCGAACCTACAATGAGCAGTTCTTC. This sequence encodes CASSQGTGRTYNEQFF.

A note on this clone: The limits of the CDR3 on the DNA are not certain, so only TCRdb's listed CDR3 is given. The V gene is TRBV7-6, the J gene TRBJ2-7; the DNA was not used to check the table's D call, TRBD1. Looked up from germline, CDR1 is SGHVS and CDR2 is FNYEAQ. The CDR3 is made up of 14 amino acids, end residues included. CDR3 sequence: CASSFGPGMNEQYF.

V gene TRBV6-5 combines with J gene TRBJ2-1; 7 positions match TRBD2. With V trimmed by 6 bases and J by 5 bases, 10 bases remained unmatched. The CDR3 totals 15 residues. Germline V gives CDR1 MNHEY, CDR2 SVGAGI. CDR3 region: CASSPVASGNNEQFF. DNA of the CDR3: TGTGCCAGCAGCCCGGTGGCTAGCGGAAACAATGAGCAGTTCTTC.

CDR3 in DNA: TGTGCCAGCAGCGGGACCGTAGTACGGTATGGCTACACCTTC. It is translated as CASSGTVVRYGYTF. The chain links TRBV9 to TRBJ1-2; D ambiguous. CDR1 is SGDLS and CDR2 is YYNGEE in the germline V gene. Trimming shortened V by 3 bases and J by 5 bases, and 14 bases separated the two germline ends. CDR3 length: 14 residues.

CDR3 nucleotide sequence: TGTGCCAGCAGCAGACCCCCGGGACAGGGCTCTGGAAACACCATATATTTT. This sequence encodes CASSRPPGQGSGNTIYF. The J gene is TRBJ1-3, the V gene TRBV7-6; 9 positions match TRBD1. CDR3 size: 17 residues. Germline lookup yields CDR1 SGHVS and CDR2 FNYEAQ. The junction had 8 bases not matched to a gene; V was cut back by 5 bases and J by 0 bases.

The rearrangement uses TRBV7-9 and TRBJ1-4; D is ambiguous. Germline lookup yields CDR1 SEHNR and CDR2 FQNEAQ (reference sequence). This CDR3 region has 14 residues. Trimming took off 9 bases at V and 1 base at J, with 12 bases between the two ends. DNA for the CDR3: TGTGCCAGAGACGACGGACTAACTAATGAAAAACTGTTTTTT. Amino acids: CARDDGLTNEKLFF. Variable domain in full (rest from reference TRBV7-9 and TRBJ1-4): DTGVSQNPRHKITKRGQNVTFRCDPISEHNRLYWYRQTLGQGPEFLTYFQNEAQLEKSRLLSDRFSAERPKGSFSTLEIQRTEQGDSAMYLCARDDGLTNEKLFFGSGTQLSVL.

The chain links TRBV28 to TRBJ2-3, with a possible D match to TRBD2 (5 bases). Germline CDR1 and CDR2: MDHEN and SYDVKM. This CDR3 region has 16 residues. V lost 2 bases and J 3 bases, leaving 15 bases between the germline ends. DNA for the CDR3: TGTGCCAGCAGTTTACCGGGCGGAGGCGGGACAGATACGCAGTATTTT. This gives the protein CASSLPGGGGTDTQYF.

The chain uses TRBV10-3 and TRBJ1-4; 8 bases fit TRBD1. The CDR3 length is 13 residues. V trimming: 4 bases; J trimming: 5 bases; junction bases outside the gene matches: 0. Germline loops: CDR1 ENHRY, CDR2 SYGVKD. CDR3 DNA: TGTGCCATCAGTGGACAGGGGAATGAAAAACTGTTTTTT. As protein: CAISGQGNEKLFF.

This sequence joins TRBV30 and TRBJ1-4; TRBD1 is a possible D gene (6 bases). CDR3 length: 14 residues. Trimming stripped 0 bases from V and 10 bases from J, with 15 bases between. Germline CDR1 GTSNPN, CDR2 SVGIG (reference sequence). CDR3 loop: CAWSVQTGKGKLFF. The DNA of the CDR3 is TGTGCCTGGAGTGTACAGACAGGAAAGGGAAAACTGTTTTTT.

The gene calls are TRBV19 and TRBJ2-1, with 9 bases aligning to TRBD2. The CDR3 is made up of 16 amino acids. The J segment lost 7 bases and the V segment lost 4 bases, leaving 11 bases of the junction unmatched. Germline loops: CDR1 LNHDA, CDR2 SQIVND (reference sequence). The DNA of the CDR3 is TGTGCCAGTAGTAGGGGGTCACGCGGGGGGGCGAATGAGCAGTTCTTC. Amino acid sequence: CASSRGSRGGANEQFF.